The 26 T cell receptor beta chains in this list originate from one sample, sequenced in a study of PD-L1 blockade in urothelial cancer. The time point: pretreatment peripheral blood. Here immunoSEQ multiplex PCR was the method, and the copy in TCRdb shows in-frame clones only, minus some. The data show tens of thousands of clones, approximately 86% seen once. The starting material was PBMCs, obtained around atezolizumab (anti-PD-L1) treatment. The receptor source for this set is a man in his fifties or sixties with urothelial cancer.

The rearrangement uses TRBV29-1 and TRBJ2-1, with TRBD2 matching 12 bases. This CDR3 has 17 amino acids. Germline CDR1 SQVTM, CDR2 ANQGSEA. V lost 6 bases to trimming and J lost 7 bases; unmatched junction nucleotides: 16. The CDR3 here is CSVMMGLAGGRGNEQFF. The CDR3 DNA follows: TGCAGCGTCATGATGGGGCTAGCGGGGGGGCGGGGAAATGAGCAGTTCTTC.

The rearrangement joins TRBV10-1 to TRBJ2-1, with 11 nucleotides matching TRBD1. CDR3 length equals 15 residues. The V and J ends lost 5 bases and 3 bases, in that order; junction bases with no gene match: 3. Germline CDR1 WNHNN, CDR2 SYGVQD (reference sequence). This chain's CDR3 is CASSSGTGGYNEQFF. CDR3 DNA: TGCGCCAGCAGTTCCGGGACAGGGGGCTACAATGAGCAGTTCTTC.

The chain recombines TRBV7-3 with TRBJ2-5; 9 bases are shared with TRBD2. The CDR3 runs to 16 residues. Trimming took 5 bases from V and 2 from J; bases not matched to a gene: 9. Germline CDR1 SGHTA, CDR2 FQGTGA. The CDR3 DNA is TGTGCCAGCAGCCCAAGTAGCGGGGGCCCACAAGAGACCCAGTACTTC. As protein: CASSPSSGGPQETQYF.

The V and J genes are TRBV19 and TRBJ1-1; no clear D gene. The CDR3 loop spans 14 amino acids. In germline, CDR1 is LNHDA, CDR2 SQIVND (reference sequence). Trimming pared 4 bases from V and 5 bases from J, leaving 14 bases between. The CDR3 is CASSRTVLETEAFF. As DNA, the CDR3 is TGTGCCAGTAGTAGAACCGTGCTGGAGACTGAAGCTTTCTTT. The complete variable domain, with remaining parts taken from reference TRBV19 and TRBJ1-1, reads DGGITQSPKYLFRKEGQNVTLSCEQNLNHDAMYWYRQDPGQGLRLIYYSQIVNDFQKGDIAEGYSVSREKKESFPLTVTSAQKNPTAFYLCASSRTVLETEAFFGQGTRLTVV.

This clone was found a few times. The J gene is TRBJ2-7, the V gene TRBV7-8; TRBD2 matches at 7 bases. CDR1 is SGHVS and CDR2 is FQNEAQ in the germline V gene. The CDR3 runs 17 residues. With 5 bases clipped from V and 5 bases from J, the junction kept 18 bases outside the gene matches. The CDR3 region is CASSPRNGLVKVDEQYF. The CDR3 DNA is TGTGCCAGCAGCCCGAGGAACGGACTAGTGAAAGTCGACGAGCAGTACTTC.

This sequence joins TRBV5-3 and TRBJ2-1; unclear D gene. TRBV5-3 is an ORF, with its function uncertain. Trimming removed 9 bases from V and 8 bases from J, with 9 bases in between. The CDR3 runs 10 residues. The CDR3 bases are TGTGCCAACGACATCCATGAGCAGTTCTTC. It translates to CANDIHEQFF.

The chain employs TRBV6-1 and TRBJ2-7; 8 bases are shared with TRBD2. Germline CDR1 is MNHNS and CDR2 is SASEGT. The V segment lost 9 bases and the J segment 6 bases; nucleotides outside the gene matches: 16. This CDR3 has 15 residues. The CDR3 loop is CASTVSGGPTSEQYF. CDR3 nucleotides: TGTGCCAGTACCGTATCGGGGGGGCCAACTAGCGAGCAGTACTTC.

The rearrangement uses TRBV10-2 and TRBJ1-5, with D possibly matching TRBD1 (6 bases). CDR3 length: 13 residues. Trimming pared 2 bases from V and 8 bases from J, leaving 10 bases between. Germline values: CDR1 WSHSY, CDR2 SAAADI. The CDR3 spells CASSEQGREPQHF. The CDR3 DNA reads as TGCGCCAGCAGTGAGCAGGGGCGTGAGCCCCAGCATTTT.

The CDR3 nucleotides are TGCGCCAGCAGACCCGGGACTCAAGAGACCCAGTACTTC. It is translated as CASRPGTQETQYF. This sequence joins TRBV5-1 and TRBJ2-5; TRBD2 is a possible D gene (6 bases). Trimming left V 5 bases short and J 2 bases short, with 10 bases between. The CDR3 sequence is 13 residues long. The germline V gene has CDR1 SGHRS and CDR2 YFSETQ.

The rearrangement uses TRBV4-3 and TRBJ2-4; D is ambiguous. V gave up 4 bases and J gave up 0 bases, with 16 bases separating them. The CDR3 runs 17 residues. Germline V gene lookup returns CDR1 LGHNA and CDR2 YSLEER. CDR3 in amino acids: CASSLYYSDLAKNIQYF. The CDR3 region has the DNA TGCGCCAGCAGCCTCTACTACTCAGACCTAGCCAAAAACATTCAGTACTTC.

The rearrangement joins TRBV6-5 to TRBJ2-1; the match to TRBD2 covers 12 bases. The germline CDR1 and CDR2 sequences are MNHEY and SVGAGI. The length of the CDR3 is 16 residues. The trim removed 2 bases at V and 9 bases at J, leaving 8 bases unmatched. The CDR3 is CASSYPLAGGPSEQFF. CDR3 nucleotide sequence: TGTGCCAGCAGTTACCCTCTAGCGGGGGGGCCTAGTGAGCAGTTCTTC.

The chain joins TRBV2 to TRBJ2-7; TRBD2 aligns across 9 bases. The CDR3 is made up of 15 amino acids. Germline lookup yields CDR1 SNHLY and CDR2 FYNNEI. J lost 5 bases, V lost 7 bases, and 12 bases had no gene match. The CDR3 DNA follows: TGTGCCAGCATCTACGGCGGGGGGGTGGAAAACGAGCAGTACTTC. Its protein is CASIYGGGVENEQYF.

The chain links TRBV5-1 to TRBJ1-4; maybe TRBD1 (6 bases). Germline assignment: CDR1 SGHRS and CDR2 YFSETQ. The V gene lost 0 bases and the J gene lost 1 base, with 7 bases spanning the gap. The CDR3 has 15 amino acids. CDR3 nucleotides: TGCGCCAGCAGCTTGGCGGACAGAACTAATGAAAAACTGTTTTTT. Amino acid sequence: CASSLADRTNEKLFF.

The chain employs TRBV11-2 and TRBJ2-2; 9 nucleotides align to TRBD2. The CDR3 covers 15 residues. With V trimmed by 7 bases and J by 7 bases, 10 bases remained unmatched. Germline V gene data show CDR1 as SGHAT and CDR2 as FQNNGV. The CDR3 loop reads CASTPGGGAGGELFF. The CDR3 nucleotides read TGTGCCAGCACCCCCGGCGGGGGGGCAGGCGGGGAGCTGTTTTTT.

The J gene is TRBJ1-6, the V gene TRBV2; the match to TRBD1 covers 8 bases. The CDR3 totals 20 residues. The J segment lost 7 bases and the V segment lost 6 bases, leaving 23 bases of the junction unmatched. CDR1 SNHLY and CDR2 FYNNEI come from the germline V gene. For the CDR3, the DNA is TGTGCCAGCAGGGTGACCCGGGACAGGTTTTCGTCAGGTCTGAATTCACCCCTCCACTTT. It translates to CASRVTRDRFSSGLNSPLHF.

The rearrangement joins TRBV18 to TRBJ1-1; no reliable D call. The length of the CDR3 is 15 residues. Per germline, CDR1 KGHSH and CDR2 LQKENI. Between the trimmed V and J ends, which lost 4 bases and 5 bases, there was a span of 17 bases. The CDR3 sequence: CASSLRTLEGTEAFF. The CDR3 nucleotides are TGTGCCAGCTCACTACGGACCCTGGAGGGAACTGAAGCTTTCTTT.

The chain has TRBV28 and TRBJ2-1; a possible D gene is TRBD2 (7 bases). CDR1 and CDR2 from the germline V gene are MDHEN and SYDVKM. This CDR3 comprises 17 residues. Trimming took 5 bases from V and 5 from J, leaving 22 bases between them. CDR3 nucleotide sequence: TGTGCCAGCAGTCATCTCTCGGGGGGCCTCGAGAACAATGAGCAGTTCTTC. This translates into CASSHLSGGLENNEQFF.

This sequence joins TRBV5-3 and TRBJ2-3; 9 bases align to TRBD1. TRBV5-3 is placed among ORFs of uncertain function. Unmatched junction bases numbered 14, after V lost 4 bases and J lost 5 bases. CDR3 length equals 17 residues. In DNA, the CDR3 is TGTGCCAGAAGCCTTAAACGGGACAGGGATTCGGTAGATACGCAGTATTTT. Translated, it gives CARSLKRDRDSVDTQYF.

This chain connects TRBV29-1 to TRBJ2-3; TRBD2 matches at 13 bases. Per the germline V gene, CDR1 is SQVTM and CDR2 is ANQGSEA. CDR3 length equals 16 residues. Trimming cost V 6 bases and J 0 bases; bases outside gene matches: 6. The CDR3 DNA is TGCAGCGTAGGGGGGACTAGCGGGGTTAGCACAGATACGCAGTATTTT. Its protein product is CSVGGTSGVSTDTQYF.

The gene calls are TRBV11-2 and TRBJ2-4, with 12 bases matching TRBD2. The CDR3 runs 18 residues. V lost 2 bases and J lost 0; bases outside the gene matches: 5. Germline V gene data show CDR1 as SGHAT and CDR2 as FQNNGV. CDR3 region: CASSLKSSGGAAKNIQYF. The CDR3 DNA reads TGTGCCAGCAGCTTAAAGTCTAGCGGGGGGGCAGCCAAAAACATTCAGTACTTC.

V is TRBV9 and J is TRBJ2-3, with a weak D call TRBD1 (6 bases). Trimming stripped 4 bases from V and 6 bases from J, with 12 bases between. This CDR3 region has 13 residues. CDR1 is SGDLS, CDR2 YYNGEE, per germline. The CDR3 loop is CASSHREPDTQYF. DNA of the CDR3: TGTGCCAGCAGCCACAGGGAACCCGATACGCAGTATTTT. Using reference TRBV9 and TRBJ2-3 for the parts outside the CDR3, the full variable domain is DSGVTQTPKHLITATGQRVTLRCSPRSGDLSVYWYQQSLDQGLQFLIQYYNGEERAKGNILERFSAQQFPDLHSELNLSSLELGDSALYFCASSHREPDTQYFGPGTRLTVL.

The chain is built from TRBV4-3 and TRBJ1-4; D unclear. The CDR3 covers 15 residues. The V end was cut by 0 bases, the J end by 8 bases, with 13 bases between. Germline V gene sequence: CDR1 LGHNA, CDR2 YSLEER. The CDR3 protein is CASSQDLQTREKLFF. CDR3 DNA: TGCGCCAGCAGCCAAGATCTCCAGACTAGGGAAAAACTGTTTTTT.

This rearrangement joins TRBV27 to TRBJ1-2; unclear D gene. This CDR3 comprises 12 residues. Germline V gene sequence: CDR1 MNHEY, CDR2 SMNVEV (reference sequence). Trimming shortened V by 6 bases and J by 2 bases, and 7 bases separated the two germline ends. The CDR3 sequence is CASRAPNYGYTF. As DNA, the CDR3 is TGTGCCAGCAGAGCCCCGAACTATGGCTACACCTTC.

The CDR3 spells CASSVGGVQETQYF. The CDR3 DNA sequence: TGTGCCAGCAGCGTTGGCGGCGTCCAAGAGACCCAGTACTTC. The genes are TRBV9 and TRBJ2-5; no reliable D call. Germline V gives CDR1 SGDLS, CDR2 YYNGEE. The CDR3 totals 14 residues. V gave up 2 bases and J gave up 1 base, with 9 bases separating them.

This chain uses TRBV11-3 with TRBJ2-7; D is perhaps TRBD1 (6 bases). The CDR3 length is 12 residues. The germline V and J ends were trimmed by 5 bases and 4 bases, with 9 bases remaining between them. The V gene's germline CDR1 is SGHNT and CDR2 YENEEA. The CDR3 DNA is TGTGCCAGCAGCGTGACAGGTTACGAGCAGTACTTC. As protein: CASSVTGYEQYF.

V and J are TRBV4-3 and TRBJ2-7; 7 nucleotides line up with TRBD1. Germline CDR1 and CDR2: LGHNA and YSLEER. With 1 base clipped from V and 2 bases from J, the junction kept 5 bases outside the gene matches. The CDR3 extends over 15 amino acids. This CDR3 is CASSQAGGGTYEQYF. As DNA, the CDR3 is TGCGCCAGCAGCCAAGCAGGGGGTGGTACCTACGAGCAGTACTTC.